A single T cell receptor beta chain is shown here with its context. Its antigen is currently not known. Base quality data are lacking; no much larger clone is found one base away. Library preparation employed RACE. Sequencing instrument: NextSeq 500. Library preparation attached unique molecular identifiers to individual cDNA molecules for quantitative, reproducible TCR counting. For every blood RNA sample, sequencing covered both the TCR alpha and TCR beta chains. Turning to the authors' computational methods: The median number of TCRs per sample was some 100,000, ranging from about 23,224 to 750,000. The Decombinator software suite was used to annotate V, J and CDR3 in the TCR reads. To make PS versus PT1 abundance plots, every sample was subsampled to the same number of TCRs (28,000). TCRs were defined as expanded if absent before sensitization and observed at least eight times at the 2-week time point. The public reads were quality trimmed at Q25 with fastp and then assembled into clones with MiXCR by TCRdb, keeping productive beta chains. Entries that share a CDR3 protein sequence are merged under the most common genes and DNA. TCRdb's processing, not the authors', yielded these V and J calls. The sample data list roughly 100,000 distinct CDR3 sequences, and less than 40% of these were observed just once. The ten biggest clones cover around 2.8% of the sample.

This specimen comes from a study of human T cells and chemical hapten exposure (dated by TCRdb to 2020 to 2022). Looking at the study overall: For sensitization, 2% DPC in acetone was applied to a 2 cm by 2 cm area of upper inner arm skin. Throughout the study period of roughly 24 weeks, patients also received therapeutic DPC doses to the scalp every week. Patch testing on the upper back used Finn chambers containing 0.01% DPC, with scoring done after 6 days according to International Contact Dermatitis Research Group standards. The patient cohort, mostly female, included alopecia areata with under or over 50% scalp involvement, alopecia totalis and alopecia universalis. Libraries were combined into a pool for sequencing, and differences in TCR yield between samples came mainly from small differences in library volumes within the pool. Peripheral blood TCR repertoire changes were tracked in vivo in alopecia patients during primary and secondary sensitization to the hapten diphenylcyclopropenone (DPC). Patient blood was sampled pre-sensitization (week 0) and at 2, 6 and about 24 weeks after DPC sensitization. About 30 alopecia patients provided blood for TCR sequencing at one to four time points (pre-sensitization, 2, 6 and 24 weeks).

The trim is 5 bases for V and 1 base for J, with a gap of 8 bases between the germline ends. CDR1 is given as SQVTM and CDR2 as ANQGSEA, both from the germline V gene. There are 12 amino acids in the CDR3, from cysteine to phenylalanine inclusive. Only CDR3 DNA remains: 36 bases, in frame from the first base. The time point label, as the study defines it: patch test 3, about 24 weeks after DPC sensitization. In light of the paper, this sample's treatment or condition label describes: therapeutic diphenylcyclopropenone sensitization with weekly scalp DPC. At each patch-test visit, blood was drawn before the patch test was applied. Patients were considered eligible if aged 18 to 70, diagnosed with alopecia and deemed suitable for DPC therapy, and patients were excluded if pregnant. Total RNA was extracted from unfractionated whole blood that had been collected in Tempus Blood RNA tubes. The paper as a whole reports these results and caveats: Significantly more large CDR3 similarity clusters were formed by expanded TCRs than by pre-sensitization or healthy control sets, consistent with antigen-driven responses. Because every patient had alopecia, a presumed autoimmune disease, the patients' immune response might differ from that of healthy individuals. Repeated subsampling changed both the strength of the expansion versus patch-test correlation and the threshold at which the correlation became significant. Patch test score was positively correlated with the number of PT1 expanded TCRs, with significance at thresholds 8, 16 and 32 but not at 4. DPC sensitization did not change the number of TCRs with a frequency above 1 in 1000, and there was no evidence of changes in global repertoire structure.

The sequence derives from a middle-aged man with alopecia areata. Some clones in this sample may be carry-over from other donors' samples. The chain was built from TRBV29-1 and TRBJ1-1, with the D gene too uncertain to name. Sequencing was performed on whole blood, taken in connection with sensitization to the hapten diphenylcyclopropenone (DPC). In nucleotides, the sequence is TGCAGCGTTATTTCCAGGAACACTGAAGCTTTCTTT. It is translated as CSVISRNTEAFF. Joined to the reference TRBV29-1 and TRBJ1-1 proteins, this CDR3 gives the full variable domain: SAVISQKPSRDICQRGTSLTIQCQVDSQVTMMFWYRQQPGQSLTLIATANQGSEATYESGFVIDKFPISRPNLTFSTLTVSNMSPEDSSIYLCSVISRNTEAFFGQGTRLTVV.